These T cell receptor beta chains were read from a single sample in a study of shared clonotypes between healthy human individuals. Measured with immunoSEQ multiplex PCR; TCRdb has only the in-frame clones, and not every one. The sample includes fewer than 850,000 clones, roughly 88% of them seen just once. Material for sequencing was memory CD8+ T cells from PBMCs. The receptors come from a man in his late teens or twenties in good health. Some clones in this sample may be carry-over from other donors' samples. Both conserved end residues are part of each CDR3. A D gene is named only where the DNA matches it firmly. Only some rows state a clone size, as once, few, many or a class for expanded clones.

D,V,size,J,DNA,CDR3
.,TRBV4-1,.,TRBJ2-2,TGCGCCAGCAGCCAAGTCTGGGTAAGGGCCGGGGAGCTGTTTTTT,CASSQVWVRAGELFF
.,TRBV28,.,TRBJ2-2,TGTGCCAGCAGTTTCTTGAACACCGGGGAGCTGTTTTTT,CASSFLNTGELFF
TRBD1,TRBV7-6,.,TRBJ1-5,TGTGCCAGCAGCCTCTTCGAAGGACAGGGGTCTCAGCCCCAGCATTTT,CASSLFEGQGSQPQHF
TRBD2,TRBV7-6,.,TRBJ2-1,TGTGCCAGCAGCTTAGCATCTAGCGGGAGGTTCTATGAGCAGTTCTTC,CASSLASSGRFYEQFF
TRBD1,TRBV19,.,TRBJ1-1,TGTGCCAGTAGTGACGAAACAGGGGGGATGAACACTGAAGCTTTCTTT,CASSDETGGMNTEAFF
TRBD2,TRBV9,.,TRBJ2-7,TGTGCCAGCAGCGTAGGGGCTAGCGGGAGAGGTGGACCCTACGAGCAGTACTTC,CASSVGASGRGGPYEQYF
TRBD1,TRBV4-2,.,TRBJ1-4,TGTGCCAGCAGCCAAGATGGCGGGGACAGAGTCATACCAACTAATGAAAAACTGTTTTTT,CASSQDGGDRVIPTNEKLFF
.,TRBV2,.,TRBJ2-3,TGTGCCAGCAGTGAAGCTTTAACACGCACAGATACGCAGTATTTT,CASSEALTRTDTQYF
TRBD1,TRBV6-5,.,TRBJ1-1,TGTGCCAGCAGTTACAGGACAGGTAACACTGAAGCTTTCTTT,CASSYRTGNTEAFF
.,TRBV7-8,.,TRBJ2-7,TGTGCCAGCAGCTCATTCGGTCGGGACGCTACCTACGAGCAGTACTTC,CASSSFGRDATYEQYF
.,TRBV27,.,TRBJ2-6,TGTGCCAGCAGTTTTGGAATCTCTGGGGCCAACGTCCTGACTTTC,CASSFGISGANVLTF
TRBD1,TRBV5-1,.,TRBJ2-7,TGCGCCAGCAGCCACATCCGGACAGGGGCATCCTACGAGCAGTACTTC,CASSHIRTGASYEQYF
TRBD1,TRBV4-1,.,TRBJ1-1,TGCGCCAGCAGCCATCACAGGGGATTGGACACTGAAGCTTTCTTT,CASSHHRGLDTEAFF
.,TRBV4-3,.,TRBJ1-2,TGCGCCAGCAGCCATGGAGCGGAGACCAACTATGGCTACACCTTC,CASSHGAETNYGYTF
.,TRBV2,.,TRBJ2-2,TGTGCCAGCAGTGTTGTAGGGAACACCGGGGAGCTGTTTTTT,CASSVVGNTGELFF
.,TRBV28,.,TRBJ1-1,TGTGCCAGCAGTTTAAGAGGGGGCACTGAAGCTTTCTTT,CASSLRGGTEAFF
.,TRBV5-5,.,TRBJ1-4,TGTGCCAGCAGCTTTCAATGGGCAGGGGTCTCGACGGATGAAAAACTGTTTTTT,CASSFQWAGVSTDEKLFF
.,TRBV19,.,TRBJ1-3,TGTGCCAGTACCGGAAGGTCCGCGTGGGCTGGAAACACCATATATTTT,CASTGRSAWAGNTIYF
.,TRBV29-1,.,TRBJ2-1,TGCAGCGTTGGAGGAACAGGGCTTTACAATGAGCAGTTCTTC,CSVGGTGLYNEQFF
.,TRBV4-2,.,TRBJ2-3,TGTGCCAGCAGCCCCAGCGGGAGCACAGATACGCAGTATTTT,CASSPSGSTDTQYF
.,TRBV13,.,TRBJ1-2,TGTGCCAGCAGCTACTATGACCGAGCCGGCTACACCTTC,CASSYYDRAGYTF
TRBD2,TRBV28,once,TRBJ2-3,TGTGCCAGCAGTTTAGTTGGGACTAGTGGCGCAGATACGCAGTATTTT,CASSLVGTSGADTQYF
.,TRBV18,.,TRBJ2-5,TGTGCCAGCTCACCGGAGGGCATGGGGGACGAGACCCAGTACTTC,CASSPEGMGDETQYF
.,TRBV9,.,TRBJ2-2,TGTGCCAGCAGCGCAGGAGGGTCCGGGGAGCTGTTTTTT,CASSAGGSGELFF
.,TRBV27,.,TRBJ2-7,TGTGCCAGCAGTTTATCCTGGCGATCAAACTACGAGCAGTACTTC,CASSLSWRSNYEQYF
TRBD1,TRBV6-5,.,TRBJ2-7,TGTGCCAGCAAACTGACAGGGGGTTACGAGCAGTACTTC,CASKLTGGYEQYF
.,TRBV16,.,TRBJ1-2,TGTGCCAGCAGCCTTTCAGGGTATGGCTACACCTTC,CASSLSGYGYTF
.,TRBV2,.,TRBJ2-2,TGTGCCAACAAACCCCCGGGACACGCTAACACCGGGGAGCTGTTTTTT,CANKPPGHANTGELFF
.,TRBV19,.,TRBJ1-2,TGTGCCACCACGGGAGAAGATGGCTACACCTTC,CATTGEDGYTF
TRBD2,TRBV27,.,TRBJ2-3,TGTGCCAGCAGTCGGGACTACGAAGATACGCAGTATTTT,CASSRDYEDTQYF
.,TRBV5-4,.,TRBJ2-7,TGTGCCAGCAGCTTTTCGGCCCCCCGAGGACCCTACGAGCAGTACTTC,CASSFSAPRGPYEQYF
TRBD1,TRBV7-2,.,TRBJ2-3,TGTGCCAGCAGCTTAGGATTGGGGTGGGACAGGGGTACAGATACGCAGTATTTT,CASSLGLGWDRGTDTQYF
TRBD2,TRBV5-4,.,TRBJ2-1,TGTGCCAGCAGCTTCTTGCGGGAGACCGACAATGAGCAGTTCTTC,CASSFLRETDNEQFF
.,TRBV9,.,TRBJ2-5,TGTGCCAGCAGCGTAATCGGGACATACCAAGAGACCCAGTACTTC,CASSVIGTYQETQYF
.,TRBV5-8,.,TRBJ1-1,TGTGCCAGCAGTATTGAAGCTTTCTTT,CASSIEAFF
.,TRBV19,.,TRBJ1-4,TGTGCCAGTAGTGGGGACTCAGACGGCTATAATGAAAAACTGTTTTTT,CASSGDSDGYNEKLFF
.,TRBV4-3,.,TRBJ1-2,TGCGCCAGCAGCCAAGATTCGGGCAGGGTAGACTATGGCTACACCTTC,CASSQDSGRVDYGYTF
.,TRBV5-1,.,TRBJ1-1,TGCGCCAGCAGCTTGGGGGGAGGCACTGAAGCTTTCTTT,CASSLGGGTEAFF
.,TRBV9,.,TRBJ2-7,TGTGCCAGCAGCGCACAAGTCCGGGGGATGGGCGAGCAGTACTTC,CASSAQVRGMGEQYF
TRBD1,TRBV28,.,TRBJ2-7,TGTGCCAGCAGACCTCAGACAGGGTGGTACGAGCAGTACTTC,CASRPQTGWYEQYF
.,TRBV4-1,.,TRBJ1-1,TGCGCCAGCAGCCAAGTGACAGACCTGAACACTGAAGCTTTCTTT,CASSQVTDLNTEAFF
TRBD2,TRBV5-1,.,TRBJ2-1,TGCGCCAGCAGCTTGAATGCGGGAGGGTACAATGAGCAGTTCTTC,CASSLNAGGYNEQFF
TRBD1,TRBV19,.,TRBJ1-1,TGTGCCAGTACCCTCGTATGGACAGGGGGCCGGGGCACTGAAGCTTTCTTT,CASTLVWTGGRGTEAFF
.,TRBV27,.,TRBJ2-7,TGTGCCAGCAGTTTAAGGAACGAGCAGTACTTC,CASSLRNEQYF
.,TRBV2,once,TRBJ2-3,TGTGCCAGCAGCCCCCCGGGGTGGGGGAGCACAGATACGCAGTATTTT,CASSPPGWGSTDTQYF
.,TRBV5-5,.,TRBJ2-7,TGTGCCAGCAGGAGGGGTCAGGGGCGCTCCTACGAGCAGTACTTC,CASRRGQGRSYEQYF
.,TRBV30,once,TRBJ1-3,TGTGCCTGGCTGGTAGGGGAGATTGGAAACACCATATATTTT,CAWLVGEIGNTIYF
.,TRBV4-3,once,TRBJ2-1,TGCGCCAGCGGCCACGGGGCGTCAAATGAGCAGTTCTTC,CASGHGASNEQFF
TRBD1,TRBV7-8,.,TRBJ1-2,TGTGCCAGCAGCTTAGCGGCAGGGGGAAGCGGCTACACCTTC,CASSLAAGGSGYTF
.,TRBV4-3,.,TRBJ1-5,TGCGCCAGCAGCCAAGGAAAAAATAGCAATCAGCCCCAGCATTTT,CASSQGKNSNQPQHF
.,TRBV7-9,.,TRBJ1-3,TGTGCCAGCAGCTTTGGGCCGAGCTCTGGAAACACCATATATTTT,CASSFGPSSGNTIYF
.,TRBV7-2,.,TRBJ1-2,TGTGCCAGCAGCTACAGGACGAACTATGGCTACACCTTC,CASSYRTNYGYTF
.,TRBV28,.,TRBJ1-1,TGTGCCAGCAGAACAGGGCTGAGCACTGAAGCTTTCTTT,CASRTGLSTEAFF
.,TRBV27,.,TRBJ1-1,TGTGCCAGCACCCCGGGGGGGCCGACGAACACTGAAGCTTTCTTT,CASTPGGPTNTEAFF
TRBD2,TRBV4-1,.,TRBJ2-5,TGCGCCAGCAGCCCAGGGACTAGCGGGAGTTGGGGTTGGGAGACCCAGTACTTC,CASSPGTSGSWGWETQYF
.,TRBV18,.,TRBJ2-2,TGTGCCAGCTCACCCACTCGGTGGTCTGTGAACGGGGAGCTGTTTTTT,CASSPTRWSVNGELFF
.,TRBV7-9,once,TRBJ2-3,TGTGCCAGCAGCGAGGCTTTGGGGCTCACAGATACGCAGTATTTT,CASSEALGLTDTQYF
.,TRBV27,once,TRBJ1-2,TGTGCCAGCAGCGACCAACCCGACCGCGGCTACACCTTC,CASSDQPDRGYTF
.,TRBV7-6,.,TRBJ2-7,TGTGCCAGCAGCTTAGAGGCGGGTTCTACCTACGAGCAGTACTTC,CASSLEAGSTYEQYF